A selection of T cell receptor beta chains follows, all from one sample in a study of cytomegalovirus exposure and HLA in healthy donors. Data came from immunoSEQ multiplex PCR; TCRdb stores just in-frame clones and leaves some out. Found here are under 95,000 clones, roughly three quarters of them singletons; the top ten hold approximately 15%. Sequences were obtained from PBMCs. The source of these receptors is a woman aged 40 to 50 in good health and CMV-seropositive. Both conserved end residues are part of each CDR3. The order of the fields is CDR3 protein, CDR3 DNA, J gene, clone size, CDR3 length, V gene, D gene. A D gene is named only where the DNA matches it firmly. The size entry is marked missing in some rows and otherwise reads once, few, many or a size class.

CDR3: CASSLADRGRNQPQHF; DNA: TGTGCCAGCAGTTTGGCTGACAGGGGGCGAAATCAGCCCCAGCATTTT; J: TRBJ1-5; size: few; length: 16; V: TRBV28; D: TRBD1
CDR3: CASSQGYGGSIYEQYF; DNA: TGTGCCAGCAGCCAGGGGTATGGCGGGAGTATCTACGAGCAGTACTTC; J: TRBJ2-7; size: few; length: 16; V: TRBV7-9; D: .
CDR3: CAWSGGGNEKLFF; DNA: TGTGCCTGGAGTGGGGGGGGGAATGAAAAACTGTTTTTT; J: TRBJ1-4; size: .; length: 13; V: TRBV30; D: .
CDR3: CASSAAVGTADEQYF; DNA: TGCGCCAGCAGCGCAGCTGTCGGGACAGCAGACGAGCAGTACTTC; J: TRBJ2-7; size: few; length: 15; V: TRBV5-1; D: TRBD1
CDR3: CAILGGGYRGYTF; DNA: TGTGCCATCCTCGGGGGGGGTTATAGGGGCTACACCTTC; J: TRBJ1-2; size: .; length: 13; V: TRBV28; D: .
CDR3: CASSQSIAGRRDYTF; DNA: TGCGCCAGCAGTCAATCGATAGCAGGGAGGCGCGACTACACCTTC; J: TRBJ1-2; size: .; length: 15; V: TRBV23-1; D: .
CDR3: CASSPPSGGANVLTF; DNA: TGTGCCAGCTCACCCCCTTCCGGGGGGGCCAACGTCCTGACTTTC; J: TRBJ2-6; size: .; length: 15; V: TRBV18; D: .
CDR3: CASSLMGGGQPQHF; DNA: TGTGCCAGCAGCTTAATGGGTGGCGGGCAGCCCCAGCATTTT; J: TRBJ1-5; size: .; length: 14; V: TRBV7-2; D: .
CDR3: CASSHRTGDAFF; DNA: TGTGCCAGCAGCCACCGGACAGGGGACGCTTTCTTT; J: TRBJ1-1; size: .; length: 12; V: TRBV7-2; D: TRBD1
CDR3: CASRVQGTYEQYF; DNA: TGTGCCAGCAGAGTACAGGGAACCTACGAGCAGTACTTC; J: TRBJ2-7; size: .; length: 13; V: TRBV28; D: .
CDR3: CASGPFDRVLTQYF; DNA: TGTGCTAGTGGCCCTTTCGACAGAGTATTGACCCAGTACTTC; J: TRBJ2-5; size: .; length: 14; V: TRBV12-5; D: .
CDR3: CASSPNRVGGYTF; DNA: TGTGCCAGCAGCCCCAACAGGGTAGGGGGCTACACCTTC; J: TRBJ1-2; size: .; length: 13; V: TRBV7-9; D: .
CDR3: CASSEGLNYGYTF; DNA: TGTGCCAGCAGCGAGGGACTAAACTATGGCTACACCTTC; J: TRBJ1-2; size: .; length: 13; V: TRBV14; D: .
CDR3: CSAKHSYEQYF; DNA: TGCAGTGCTAAACATTCCTACGAGCAGTACTTC; J: TRBJ2-7; size: few; length: 11; V: TRBV20-1; D: .
CDR3: CASSHMTVNTEAFF; DNA: TGTGCCAGCAGCCATATGACAGTGAACACTGAAGCTTTCTTT; J: TRBJ1-1; size: once; length: 14; V: TRBV6-5; D: .
CDR3: CASSRTPNTEAFF; DNA: TGCGCCAGCAGTAGGACACCAAACACTGAAGCTTTCTTT; J: TRBJ1-1; size: .; length: 13; V: TRBV10-1; D: .
CDR3: CASSPGLNSGNTIYF; DNA: TGTGCCAGCTCACCGGGACTGAACTCTGGAAACACCATATATTTT; J: TRBJ1-3; size: .; length: 15; V: TRBV18; D: .
CDR3: CSVRSFDSGSYEQYF; DNA: TGCAGCGTCCGAAGCTTCGACTCGGGGTCCTACGAGCAGTACTTC; J: TRBJ2-7; size: .; length: 15; V: TRBV29-1; D: .
CDR3: CASSLGSSGTDYEQYF; DNA: TGTGCCAGCAGCTTAGGTTCCAGCGGGACGGACTACGAGCAGTACTTC; J: TRBJ2-7; size: .; length: 16; V: TRBV7-9; D: TRBD2
CDR3: CASSLGAPSSEAFF; DNA: TGCGCCAGCAGTTTAGGGGCCCCAAGCTCTGAAGCTTTCTTT; J: TRBJ1-1; size: .; length: 14; V: TRBV5-1; D: .
CDR3: CASSDGNGELFF; DNA: TGTGCCAGCAGTGATGGTAACGGGGAGCTGTTTTTT; J: TRBJ2-2; size: .; length: 12; V: TRBV25-1; D: .
CDR3: CASSASGQGNQPQHF; DNA: TGCGCCAGCAGCGCATCCGGACAGGGCAATCAGCCCCAGCATTTT; J: TRBJ1-5; size: .; length: 15; V: TRBV5-1; D: TRBD1
CDR3: CATSRDQGVETQYF; DNA: TGTGCCACCAGCAGAGATCAGGGGGTGGAGACCCAGTACTTC; J: TRBJ2-5; size: .; length: 14; V: TRBV15; D: TRBD1
CDR3: CASSESPNTEAFF; DNA: TGTGCCAGCAGCGAAAGCCCAAACACTGAAGCTTTCTTT; J: TRBJ1-1; size: .; length: 13; V: TRBV9; D: .
CDR3: CASSPQRGPELGAFF; DNA: TGTGCCAGCAGCCCTCAGCGGGGGCCAGAACTGGGGGCTTTCTTT; J: TRBJ1-1; size: .; length: 15; V: TRBV7-3; D: .
CDR3: CASSPRTGDVRKLFF; DNA: TGTGCCAGCAGCCCCCGGACAGGGGATGTGAGAAAACTGTTTTTT; J: TRBJ1-4; size: .; length: 15; V: TRBV5-8; D: TRBD1
CDR3: CSGAGNYGYTF; DNA: TGCAGTGGGGCAGGGAACTATGGCTACACCTTC; J: TRBJ1-2; size: .; length: 11; V: TRBV20-1; D: .
CDR3: CASSVGGSTDTQYF; DNA: TGTGCCAGCAGTGTAGGGGGAAGCACAGATACGCAGTATTTT; J: TRBJ2-3; size: .; length: 14; V: TRBV2; D: .
CDR3: CASSLGGESYEQYF; DNA: TGTGCCAGCAGCCTTGGAGGGGAATCCTACGAGCAGTACTTC; J: TRBJ2-7; size: .; length: 14; V: TRBV5-6; D: .
CDR3: CASSRPGSYEQYF; DNA: TGTGCCAGCAGTCGGCCAGGCAGCTACGAGCAGTACTTC; J: TRBJ2-7; size: .; length: 13; V: TRBV27; D: .
CDR3: CASSWGLSKETQYF; DNA: TGTGCCAGCAGTTGGGGGCTTTCAAAGGAGACCCAGTACTTC; J: TRBJ2-5; size: .; length: 14; V: TRBV6-5; D: .
CDR3: CASSRGQSGQPQHF; DNA: TGTGCCAGCAGCAGGGGACAATCCGGACAGCCCCAGCATTTT; J: TRBJ1-5; size: few; length: 14; V: TRBV5-6; D: .
CDR3: CASSENLAVYEQYF; DNA: TGTGCCAGCAGTGAAAACCTAGCGGTCTACGAGCAGTACTTC; J: TRBJ2-7; size: .; length: 14; V: TRBV6-1; D: TRBD2
CDR3: CASRPLAGVDTGELFF; DNA: TGCGCCAGCAGACCATTAGCGGGAGTGGATACCGGGGAGCTGTTTTTT; J: TRBJ2-2; size: .; length: 16; V: TRBV5-1; D: TRBD2
CDR3: CASSPLGAMDYGYTF; DNA: TGTGCCAGCAGCCCCCTAGGGGCGATGGATTATGGCTACACCTTC; J: TRBJ1-2; size: .; length: 15; V: TRBV7-2; D: .
CDR3: CSVQDSNQPQHF; DNA: TGCAGCGTTCAGGATAGCAATCAGCCCCAGCATTTT; J: TRBJ1-5; size: .; length: 12; V: TRBV29-1; D: .
CDR3: CATSIRQGAYNEQFF; DNA: TGTGCCACCAGCATACGACAGGGGGCCTACAATGAGCAGTTCTTC; J: TRBJ2-1; size: .; length: 15; V: TRBV15; D: TRBD1
CDR3: CASSLWGQLNTEAFF; DNA: TGTGCCAGCAGCTTATGGGGACAGTTGAACACTGAAGCTTTCTTT; J: TRBJ1-1; size: .; length: 15; V: TRBV13; D: TRBD1
CDR3: CASSLGLKETQYF; DNA: TGTGCCAGCAGCTTAGGACTAAAAGAGACCCAGTACTTC; J: TRBJ2-5; size: .; length: 13; V: TRBV7-8; D: .
CDR3: CASTDLAGSSYEQYF; DNA: TGTGCCAGCACCGATCTAGCGGGGAGCTCCTACGAGCAGTACTTC; J: TRBJ2-7; size: .; length: 15; V: TRBV27; D: TRBD2
CDR3: CASRWGVLDEQYF; DNA: TGTGCCAGCAGGTGGGGAGTTCTCGACGAGCAGTACTTC; J: TRBJ2-7; size: .; length: 13; V: TRBV2; D: .
CDR3: CASSSPLRLSSYEQYF; DNA: TGTGCCAGCAGTAGCCCACTTAGACTGAGCTCCTACGAGCAGTACTTC; J: TRBJ2-7; size: .; length: 16; V: TRBV28; D: .
CDR3: CAVREPSGNTIYF; DNA: TGTGCGGTCCGGGAACCCTCTGGAAACACCATATATTTT; J: TRBJ1-3; size: .; length: 13; V: TRBV7-9; D: .
CDR3: CASSARGYGNTGELFF; DNA: TGCGCCAGCAGTGCACGGGGGTATGGAAATACCGGGGAGCTGTTTTTT; J: TRBJ2-2; size: .; length: 16; V: TRBV10-1; D: .
CDR3: CAWSVQTGRIEQFF; DNA: TGTGCCTGGAGTGTACAAACGGGAAGGATTGAGCAGTTCTTC; J: TRBJ2-1; size: .; length: 14; V: TRBV30; D: .
CDR3: CASRAIPGQGLNYGYTF; DNA: TGTGCCAGCAGAGCGATTCCGGGACAGGGTTTGAACTATGGCTACACCTTC; J: TRBJ1-2; size: .; length: 17; V: TRBV28; D: TRBD1
CDR3: CASSLPQGVSTDTQYF; DNA: TGCGCCAGCAGCTTACCCCAGGGGGTAAGCACAGATACGCAGTATTTT; J: TRBJ2-3; size: .; length: 16; V: TRBV5-1; D: TRBD1
CDR3: CASSVSGGLAGPLTDTQYF; DNA: TGTGCCAGCAGCGTGAGCGGCGGACTAGCGGGACCTCTCACAGATACGCAGTATTTT; J: TRBJ2-3; size: .; length: 19; V: TRBV9; D: TRBD2
CDR3: CASSWPGQGGSNEKLFF; DNA: TGTGCCAGCAGCTGGCCGGGGCAGGGGGGCTCTAATGAAAAACTGTTTTTT; J: TRBJ1-4; size: .; length: 17; V: TRBV7-8; D: TRBD1
CDR3: CAWTRQGAVYGYTF; DNA: TGTGCCTGGACCCGACAGGGTGCCGTTTATGGCTACACCTTC; J: TRBJ1-2; size: .; length: 14; V: TRBV30; D: TRBD1